This TCR beta chain was sequenced during a study of cytomegalovirus exposure and HLA in healthy donors. The CDR3 sequence is 13 residues long. With 6 bases removed from V and 3 bases from J, the gap between germline ends came to 11 bases. The V gene's germline CDR1 is SGHDT and CDR2 YYEEEE. PCR primers comprised 60 Vbeta and 13 Jbeta primers. The data were produced by immunoSEQ multiplex PCR, yet TCRdb's version contains in-frame clones alone and is incomplete. In the table there are 100,000 to 150,000 clones, about 84% of which are singletons. The rearrangement links TRBV5-6 to TRBJ2-3, with D perhaps matching TRBD1 (6 bases). Source material: PBMCs. The sequence was collected from a man between 18 and 29 years old in good health and CMV-seropositive. CDR3 nucleotides: TGTGCCAGCATTTACACAGGGACAGATACGCAGTATTTT. It specifies CASIYTGTDTQYF.